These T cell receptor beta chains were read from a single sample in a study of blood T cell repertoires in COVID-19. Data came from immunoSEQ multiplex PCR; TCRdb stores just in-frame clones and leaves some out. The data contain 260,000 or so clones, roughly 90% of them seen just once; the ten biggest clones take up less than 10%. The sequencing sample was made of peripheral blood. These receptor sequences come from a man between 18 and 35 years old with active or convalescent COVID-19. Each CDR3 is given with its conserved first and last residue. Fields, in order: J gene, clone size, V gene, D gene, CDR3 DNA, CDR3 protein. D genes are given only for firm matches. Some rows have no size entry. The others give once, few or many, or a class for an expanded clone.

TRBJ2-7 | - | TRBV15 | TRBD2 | TGTGCCACCAGCAGTGTAGTTAGCGGGGGGGCCTACGAGCAGTACTTC | CATSSVVSGGAYEQYF
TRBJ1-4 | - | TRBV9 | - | TGTGCCAGCAGCGTAGACTCAGGGAATGAAAAACTGTTTTTT | CASSVDSGNEKLFF
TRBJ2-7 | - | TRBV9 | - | TGTGCCAGCAGCGCGTACCAGCTAGACTACGAGCAGTACTTC | CASSAYQLDYEQYF
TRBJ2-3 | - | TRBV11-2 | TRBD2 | TGTGCCAGCAGCTTAGATATAGGGCGGGGGGGCAAAGATACGCAGTATTTT | CASSLDIGRGGKDTQYF
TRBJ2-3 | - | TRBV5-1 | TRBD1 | TGCGCCAGCAGCTTGGCGGGACAGGGGGTCGATACGCAGTATTTT | CASSLAGQGVDTQYF
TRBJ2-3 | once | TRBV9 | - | TGTGCCAGCAGCGAGAGGGGCGGGACAGTCACAGATACGCAGTATTTT | CASSERGGTVTDTQYF
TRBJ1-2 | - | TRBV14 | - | TGTGCCAGCAGCCAAGATTTAACCGGTGGCTACACCTTC | CASSQDLTGGYTF
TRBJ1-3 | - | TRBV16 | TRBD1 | TGTGCCAGCAGCCACGGTAGGGGGCCAGGAAACACCATATATTTT | CASSHGRGPGNTIYF
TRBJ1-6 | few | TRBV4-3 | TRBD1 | TGCGCCAGCAGCCTCGGGGGGACAGGAATTAATTCACCCCTCCACTTT | CASSLGGTGINSPLHF
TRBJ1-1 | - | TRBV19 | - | TGTGCCAGTAGTATCTATGCGATGAACACTGAAGCTTTCTTT | CASSIYAMNTEAFF
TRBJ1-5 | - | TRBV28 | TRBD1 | TGTGCCAGCAGGCTATCGGGACAGGTTTTTCAGCCCCAGCATTTT | CASRLSGQVFQPQHF
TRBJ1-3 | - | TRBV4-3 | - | TGCGCCAGCAGCCAAGAGGCAGCCCAGGGAGGAAACACCATATATTTT | CASSQEAAQGGNTIYF
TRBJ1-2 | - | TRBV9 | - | TGTGCCAGCAGCTTGAACAGAGGCTACACCTTC | CASSLNRGYTF
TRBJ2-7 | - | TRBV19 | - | TGTGCCAGTAGTGACATTCCCTACGAGCAGTACTTC | CASSDIPYEQYF
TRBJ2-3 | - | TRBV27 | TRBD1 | TGTGCCAGCGGGCGGACAGGGGGCACAGATACGCAGTATTTT | CASGRTGGTDTQYF
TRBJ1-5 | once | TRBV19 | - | TGTGCCAGTAGTACGGGACAAACGGGATATAGCAATCAGCCCCAGCATTTT | CASSTGQTGYSNQPQHF
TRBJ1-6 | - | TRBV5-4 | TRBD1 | TGTGCCAGCAGCTTGGGACAGGGGAATTCACCCCTCCACTTT | CASSLGQGNSPLHF
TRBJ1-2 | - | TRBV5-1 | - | TGCGCCAGCAGCCTCGAGACAGGCCCCATTTACAACTATGGCTACACCTTC | CASSLETGPIYNYGYTF
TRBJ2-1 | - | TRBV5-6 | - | TGTGCCAGCAGCTTGGGGAGAAGGGGGGGAACCGAGCAGTTCTTC | CASSLGRRGGTEQFF
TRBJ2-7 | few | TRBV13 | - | TGTGCCAGCAGCTTATTGCACGGGGGTGGCTACGAGCAGTACTTC | CASSLLHGGGYEQYF
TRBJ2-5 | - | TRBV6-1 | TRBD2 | TGTGCCAGCAGTGAAGGACTAGCGGGGGGGATAGAGACCCAGTACTTC | CASSEGLAGGIETQYF
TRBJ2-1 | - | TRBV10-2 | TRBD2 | TGCGCCAGCAGAGGCGGCGGGGGGGGCTCCTACAATGAGCAGTTCTTC | CASRGGGGGSYNEQFF
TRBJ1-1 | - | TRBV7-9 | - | TGTGCCAGCAGCCTCACAGGCAGTTTCGCTGAAGCTTTCTTT | CASSLTGSFAEAFF
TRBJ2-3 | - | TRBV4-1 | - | TGCGCCAGCAGCCCGACCCACCTTTTCGGGGATACGCAGTATTTT | CASSPTHLFGDTQYF
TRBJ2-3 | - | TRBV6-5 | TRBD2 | TGTGCCAGTCCGGGACTAGCGGGGGGACCAGATACGCAGTATTTT | CASPGLAGGPDTQYF
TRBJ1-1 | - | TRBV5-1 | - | TGCGCCAGCGCCCCAGGCCGAGGGCTGAACACTGAAGCTTTCTTT | CASAPGRGLNTEAFF
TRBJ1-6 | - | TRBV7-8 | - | TGTGCCAGCAGCTCCCGAAGGCTTGGCCGGAGCTCCTATAATTCACCCCTCCACTTT | CASSSRRLGRSSYNSPLHF
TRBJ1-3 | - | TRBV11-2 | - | TGTGCCAGCAGCTTATGGGTACAAGGGGGCTCTGGAAACACCATATATTTT | CASSLWVQGGSGNTIYF
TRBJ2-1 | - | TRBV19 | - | TGTGCCAGTAGTACGGGTACCCAGGAGCAGTTCTTC | CASSTGTQEQFF